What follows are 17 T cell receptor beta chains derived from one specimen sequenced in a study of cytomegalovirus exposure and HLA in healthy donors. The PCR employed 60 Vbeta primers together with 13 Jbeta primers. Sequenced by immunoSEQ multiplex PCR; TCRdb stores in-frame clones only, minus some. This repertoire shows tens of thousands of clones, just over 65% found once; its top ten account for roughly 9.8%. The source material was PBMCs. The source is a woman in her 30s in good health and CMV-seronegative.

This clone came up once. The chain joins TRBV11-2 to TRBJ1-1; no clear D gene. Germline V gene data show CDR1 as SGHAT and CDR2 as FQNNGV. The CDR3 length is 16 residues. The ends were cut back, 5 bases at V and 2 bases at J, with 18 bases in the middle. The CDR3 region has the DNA TGTGCCAGCAGCCTCAACTCCCCAGACACAAACACTGAAGCTTTCTTT. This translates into CASSLNSPDTNTEAFF.

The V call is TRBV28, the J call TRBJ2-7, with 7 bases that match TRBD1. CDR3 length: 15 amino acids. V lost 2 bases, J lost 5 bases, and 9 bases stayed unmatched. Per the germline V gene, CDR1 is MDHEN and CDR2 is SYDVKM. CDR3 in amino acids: CASSLVSDREHEQYF. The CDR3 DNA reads TGTGCCAGCAGTTTAGTCTCCGACAGGGAGCACGAGCAGTACTTC.

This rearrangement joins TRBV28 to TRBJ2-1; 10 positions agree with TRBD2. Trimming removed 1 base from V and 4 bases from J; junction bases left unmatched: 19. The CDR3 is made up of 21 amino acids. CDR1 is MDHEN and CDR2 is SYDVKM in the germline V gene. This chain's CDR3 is CASSLSRTLYRLAGEYNEQFF. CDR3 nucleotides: TGTGCCAGCAGTTTATCTCGGACACTCTACCGTCTAGCGGGGGAGTACAATGAGCAGTTCTTC.

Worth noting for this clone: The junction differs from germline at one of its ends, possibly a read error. DNA of the CDR3: TGCAGTGCTAGAGAGGCCGTTTTT. This sequence encodes CSAREAVF. The rearrangement uses TRBV20-1 and TRBJ1-4, with D hard to call. Germline V gives CDR1 DFQATT, CDR2 SNEGSKA (reference sequence). The CDR3 covers 8 residues.

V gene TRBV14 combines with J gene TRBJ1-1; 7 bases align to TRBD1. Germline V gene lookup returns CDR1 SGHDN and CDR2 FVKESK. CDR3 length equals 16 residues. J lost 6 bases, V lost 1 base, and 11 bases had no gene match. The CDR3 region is CASSQAGGFTGAEAFF. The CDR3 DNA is TGTGCCAGCAGCCAAGCTGGGGGATTCACAGGGGCTGAAGCTTTCTTT. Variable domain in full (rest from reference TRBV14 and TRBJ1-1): EAGVTQFPSHSVIEKGQTVTLRCDPISGHDNLYWYRRVMGKEIKFLLHFVKESKQDESGMPNNRFLAERTGGTYSTLKVQPAELEDSGVYFCASSQAGGFTGAEAFFGQGTRLTVV.

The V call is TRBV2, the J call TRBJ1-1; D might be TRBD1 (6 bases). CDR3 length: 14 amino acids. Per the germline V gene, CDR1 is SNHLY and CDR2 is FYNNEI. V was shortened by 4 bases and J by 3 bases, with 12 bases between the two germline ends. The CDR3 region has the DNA TGTGCCAGCAGTGCACAGGGTGGGTACACTGAAGCTTTCTTT. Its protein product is CASSAQGGYTEAFF.

The CDR3 DNA sequence: TGTGCCTGGAGTGTTTTGGGCCACGTTGGTTTCGAGCAGTACTTC. It translates to CAWSVLGHVGFEQYF. The genes are TRBV30 and TRBJ2-7; D call uncertain. Germline loops: CDR1 GTSNPN, CDR2 SVGIG (reference sequence). This CDR3 has 15 residues. The V gene lost 0 bases and the J gene lost 6 bases, with 18 bases spanning the gap.

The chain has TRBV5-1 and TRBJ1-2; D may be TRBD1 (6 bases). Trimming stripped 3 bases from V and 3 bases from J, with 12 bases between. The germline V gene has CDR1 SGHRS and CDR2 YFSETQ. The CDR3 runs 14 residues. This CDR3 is CASSSLRQDYGYTF. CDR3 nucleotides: TGCGCCAGCAGCTCGTTGAGACAGGACTATGGCTACACCTTC.

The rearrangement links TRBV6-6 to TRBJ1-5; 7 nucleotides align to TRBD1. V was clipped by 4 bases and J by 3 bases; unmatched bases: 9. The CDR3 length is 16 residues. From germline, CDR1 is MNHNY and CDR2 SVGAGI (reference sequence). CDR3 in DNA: TGTGCCAGCAGTTTCCACCGGGACAGATTCAATCAGCCCCAGCATTTT. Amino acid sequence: CASSFHRDRFNQPQHF.

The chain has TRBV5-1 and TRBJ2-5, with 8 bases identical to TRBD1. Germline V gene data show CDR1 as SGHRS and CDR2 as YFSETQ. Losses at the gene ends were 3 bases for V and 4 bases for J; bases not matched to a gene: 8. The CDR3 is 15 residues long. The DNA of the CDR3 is TGCGCCAGCAGCTCAGGACAGGGCCTGGCAGAGACCCAGTACTTC. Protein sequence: CASSSGQGLAETQYF.

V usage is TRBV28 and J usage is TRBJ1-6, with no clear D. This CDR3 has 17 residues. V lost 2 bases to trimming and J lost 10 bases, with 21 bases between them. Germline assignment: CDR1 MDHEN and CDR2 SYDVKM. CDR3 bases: TGTGCCAGCAGTTTAGTCGCGGCCACCCTTACTAGGTCACCCCTCCACTTT. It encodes CASSLVAATLTRSPLHF. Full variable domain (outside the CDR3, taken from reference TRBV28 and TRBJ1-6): DVKVTQSSRYLVKRTGEKVFLECVQDMDHENMFWYRQDPGLGLRLIYFSYDVKMKEKGDIPEGYSVSREKKERFSLILESASTNQTSMYLCASSLVAATLTRSPLHFGNGTRLTVT.

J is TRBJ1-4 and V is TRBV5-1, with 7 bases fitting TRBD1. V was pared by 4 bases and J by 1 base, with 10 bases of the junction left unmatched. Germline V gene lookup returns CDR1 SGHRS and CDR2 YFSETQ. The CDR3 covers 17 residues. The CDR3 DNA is TGCGCCAGCAGCGTTAACCCACAGGGGTTAACTAATGAAAAACTGTTTTTT. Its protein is CASSVNPQGLTNEKLFF. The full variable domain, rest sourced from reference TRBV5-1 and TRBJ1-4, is KAGVTQTPRYLIKTRGQQVTLSCSPISGHRSVSWYQQTPGQGLQFLFEYFSETQRNKGNFPGRFSGRQFSNSRSEMNVSTLELGDSALYLCASSVNPQGLTNEKLFFGSGTQLSVL.

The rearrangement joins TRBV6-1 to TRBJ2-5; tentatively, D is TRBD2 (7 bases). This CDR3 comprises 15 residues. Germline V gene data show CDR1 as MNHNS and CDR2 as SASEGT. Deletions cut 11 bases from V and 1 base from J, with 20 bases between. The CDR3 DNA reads TGTGCCGGGGGGTGGGGGGGCGCCTCCCAAGAGACCCAGTACTTC. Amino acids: CAGGWGGASQETQYF.

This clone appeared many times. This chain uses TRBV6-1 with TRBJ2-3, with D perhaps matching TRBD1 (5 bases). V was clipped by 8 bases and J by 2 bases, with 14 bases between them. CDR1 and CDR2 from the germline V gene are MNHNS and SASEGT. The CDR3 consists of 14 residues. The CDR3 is CASVRGRDTDTQYF. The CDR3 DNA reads TGTGCCAGCGTAAGGGGTAGGGACACAGATACGCAGTATTTT.

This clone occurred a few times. This chain's CDR3 is CASSTGHGYSGNTIYF. The CDR3 DNA reads TGTGCCAGCAGTACGGGACATGGATACTCTGGAAACACCATATATTTT. The chain recombines TRBV28 with TRBJ1-3; perhaps TRBD1 as D (6 bases). Trimming removed 5 bases at V and 0 bases at J, with 14 bases between. This CDR3 contains 16 residues. Germline V gene lookup returns CDR1 MDHEN and CDR2 SYDVKM.

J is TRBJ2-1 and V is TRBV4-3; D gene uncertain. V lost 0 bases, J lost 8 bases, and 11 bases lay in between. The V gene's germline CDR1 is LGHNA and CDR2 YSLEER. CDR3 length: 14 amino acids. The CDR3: CASSQDPLRDEQFF. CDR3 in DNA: TGCGCCAGCAGCCAAGATCCTCTTCGTGATGAGCAGTTCTTC.

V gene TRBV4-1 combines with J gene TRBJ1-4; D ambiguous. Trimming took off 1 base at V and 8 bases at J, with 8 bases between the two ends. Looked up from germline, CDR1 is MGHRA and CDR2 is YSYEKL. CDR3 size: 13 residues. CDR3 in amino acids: CASSQVAAEKLFF. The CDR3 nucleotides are TGCGCCAGCAGCCAAGTGGCCGCCGAAAAACTGTTTTTT.